This entry is about one T cell receptor beta chain. Its antigen remains unidentified. No base quality values were provided; no much bigger clone lies one nucleotide off. Profiling of TCR beta VDJ combinations and CDR3 sequences used genomic DNA as the template. An Illumina HiSeq 2000 was the platform used for TCR repertoire sequencing. Under the source paper's analysis protocol: Repertoires were assessed using TRBV/TRBJ rearrangement plots, CDR3 size and DJ length profiles, and Simpson's diversity index. Whichever DNA sequence was most abundant in the deep sequencing data was defined as the immunodominant clone. CDR3 amino acid sequences were checked for sharing across subjects and were also compared against the VDJdb database and published repertoires. TCRdb reprocessing: public reads trimmed at Q25 with fastp, clones called with MiXCR, in-frame beta chains kept. One record per CDR3 amino acid sequence lists the most common genes and DNA. It is TCRdb's table, rather than the study itself, that gives the V and J calls and clone size. In this sample the table shows a few hundred thousand distinct CDR3 sequences, roughly 33% of which occur a single time. The ten biggest clones cover 0.95% to 1.2% of the sample.

The cysteine opens and the phenylalanine closes a CDR3 of 13 amino acids. Only CDR3 DNA is held: 39 bases, read in frame from base 1. The V and J ends are trimmed by 0 bases and 3 bases, leaving 6 bases between them. The germline V gene (reference sequence) yields LNHNV for CDR1 and YYDKDF for CDR2. These data originate in a study of CD8+CD57+ T cells in acquired aplastic anemia listed by TCRdb under 2018. Describing the broader study: A mean of approximately 2.9 ug of DNA, ranging from about 0.2 to 27.4 ug, was extracted from sorted CD4+ and CD8+ cells. An average of roughly 10 million reads for CD4+ cells and approximately 12 million reads for CD8+ cells was obtained from healthy donor samples. The full study reports these points: CD8+ Simpson's diversity did not differ significantly between patients and healthy controls (P=0.060). Roughly 29 CD8+ CDR3 sequences were found to be shared between patients and controls, but these sequences appeared to be highly expressed in patients and within the immunodominant clones of the patients.

TCR repertoires of sorted CD4+ and CD8+ blood T cells from severe aplastic anemia patients and healthy subjects were deep-sequenced in the study. Ficoll-Paque density gradient centrifugation was used to isolate peripheral blood mononuclear cells. Before DNA extraction, CD4+ and CD8+ T cells were sorted by FACS or by magnetic beads. The specimen was sorted CD4+, CD8+, or CD8+CD57+ T cells (not recorded which) from PBMCs. The rearranged chain carries TRBV15 and TRBJ2-7, with no reliable assignment of the D segment. The origin of this receptor is a human donor in good health, serving as a control. The CDR3 in this case is CATSRENSYEQYF. The sequence in DNA is TGTGCCACCAGCAGAGAGAACAGCTACGAGCAGTACTTC.